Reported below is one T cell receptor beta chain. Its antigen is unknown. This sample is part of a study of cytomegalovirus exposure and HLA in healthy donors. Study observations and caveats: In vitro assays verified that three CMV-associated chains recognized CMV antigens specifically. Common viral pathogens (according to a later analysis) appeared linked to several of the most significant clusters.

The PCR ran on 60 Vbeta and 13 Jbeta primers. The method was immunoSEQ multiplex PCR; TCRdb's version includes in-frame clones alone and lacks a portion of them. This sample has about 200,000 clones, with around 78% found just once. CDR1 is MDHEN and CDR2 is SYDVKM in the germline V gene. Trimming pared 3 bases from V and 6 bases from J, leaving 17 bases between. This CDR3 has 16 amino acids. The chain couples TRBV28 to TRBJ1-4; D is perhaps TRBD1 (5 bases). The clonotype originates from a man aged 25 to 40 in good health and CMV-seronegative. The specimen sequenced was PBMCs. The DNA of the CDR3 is TGTGCCAGCAGTTTGGGCCTGGGGCGCGCGGATGAAAAACTGTTTTTT. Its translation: CASSLGLGRADEKLFF.